This T cell receptor beta chain came from a study of blood T cell repertoires in COVID-19. Study-level background: Italy, Spain and the United States were the sources of the convalescent and acute COVID-19 samples.

The CDR3 is 15 residues long. V was trimmed by 5 bases and J by 8 bases, leaving 19 bases between them. Germline CDR1 is SGHVS and CDR2 is FQNEAQ. Profiling relied on immunoSEQ multiplex PCR, and the TCRdb table lists in-frame clones only, not all of them. The repertoire holds 220,000 or so clones, around 86% seen once, with less than 9.5% in the top ten. This sequence joins TRBV7-8 and TRBJ2-1; TRBD1 might be the D (7 bases). This clonotype was obtained from a woman over 75 with COVID-19, enrolled during active disease. The sequenced sample consisted of peripheral blood. The CDR3 region is CASSPRGATGDEQFF. The CDR3 DNA follows: TGTGCCAGCAGCCCCAGGGGGGCTACAGGCGATGAGCAGTTCTTC. Full variable domain (outside the CDR3, taken from reference TRBV7-8 and TRBJ2-1): GAGVSQSPRYKVAKRGQDVALRCDPISGHVSLFWYQQALGQGPEFLTYFQNEAQLDKSGLPSDRFFAERPEGSVSTLKIQRTQQEDSAVYLCASSPRGATGDEQFFGPGTRLTVL.